A single sample gave rise to the 23 T cell receptor beta chains below, sequenced in a study of blood T cells in healthy people across ages. A J-beta primer mix and a sample-barcoded 5' primer were used in a second PCR of roughly 7 to 12 cycles. One entry per CDR3 protein, called by TCRdb with MiXCR from the 5' RACE reads. The sample lists about 930,000 distinct CDR3 sequences, 25% to 35% occurring once. These data also featured in a second study, about T cells of mothers and their children.

The sequencing input was blood. Source of these receptors: a woman aged 40 to 55 in good health.

CDR3 nucleotides: TGTGCCAGCAGCCCTACCCCAGAATTTAGCCTAGCGGGGGCCCCGACGGACCTATACTACGAGCAGTACTTC. Its translation: CASSPTPEFSLAGAPTDLYYEQYF. The chain uses TRBV21-1 and TRBJ2-7; the table's D call of TRBD2 was not tested on the DNA. TRBV21-1 is classified as a pseudogene. There are 24 residues in the CDR3.

The CDR3 reads CSARDGSGGGYTF. The CDR3 bases are TGCAGTGCTAGAGATGGGTCCGGCGGGGGCTACACCTTC. The rearrangement joins TRBV20-1 to TRBJ1-2; D is ambiguous. V lost 0 bases, J lost 8 bases, and 13 bases lay in between. Germline lookup yields CDR1 DFQATT and CDR2 SNEGSKA (reference sequence). The CDR3 is made up of 13 amino acids.

The chain joins TRBV4-1 to TRBJ1-4; D is unresolved. The CDR3 has 17 amino acids. In germline, CDR1 is MGHRA, CDR2 YSYEKL. The V and J ends lost 3 bases and 4 bases respectively, with 18 bases between them. CDR3 nucleotide sequence: TGCGCCAGCAGCCAGATAGGGAAGGTTCGCGGTAATGAAAAACTGTTTTTT. It yields the protein CASSQIGKVRGNEKLFF.

This clonotype was counted between two and nine times. The chain has TRBV2 and TRBJ2-4, with a possible D match to TRBD1 (6 bases). CDR3 length: 16 residues. CDR1 SNHLY and CDR2 FYNNEI come from the germline V gene. Trimming pared 1 base from V and 0 bases from J, leaving 10 bases between. The CDR3 DNA sequence: TGTGCCAGCAGTGAAGACAGGGTTATAGCCAAAAACATTCAGTACTTC. This translates into CASSEDRVIAKNIQYF.

This sequence joins TRBV7-9 and TRBJ2-5; 7 nucleotides agree with TRBD1. Looked up from germline, CDR1 is SEHNR and CDR2 is FQNEAQ (reference sequence). This CDR3 is 13 amino acids long. V lost 5 bases to trimming and J lost 5 bases; unmatched junction nucleotides: 5. CDR3 in amino acids: CASSGQAVETQYF. The CDR3 coding sequence is TGTGCCAGCAGCGGACAGGCAGTGGAGACCCAGTACTTC.

V is TRBV18 and J is TRBJ1-2; D call uncertain. The CDR3 extends over 13 amino acids. V was trimmed by 4 bases and J by 6 bases, leaving 12 bases between them. Germline CDR1 is KGHSH and CDR2 is LQKENI. The DNA for the CDR3 is TGTGCCAGCTCACTCAGCTTAGAGGATGGCTACACCTTC. The encoded protein is CASSLSLEDGYTF.

Ten or more counts support this clonotype. The chain employs TRBV15 and TRBJ1-5, with 10 bases identical to TRBD1. There are 14 residues in the CDR3. J gave up 5 bases and V 7 bases, and 5 bases lay outside the gene matches. The germline CDR1 and CDR2 sequences are LNHNV and YYDKDF (reference sequence). The CDR3 loop is CATTHGQGDQPQHF. CDR3 DNA sequence: TGTGCCACCACACACGGACAGGGGGATCAGCCCCAGCATTTT.

The chain carries TRBV20-1 and TRBJ2-7, with D uncertain. The CDR3 sequence is 13 residues long. V lost 4 bases and J lost 2, with 12 bases in between. Germline V CDR1 and CDR2: DFQATT, SNEGSKA (reference sequence). CDR3 in DNA: TGCAGTGCTACAACCGCAGGCACCTACGAGCAGTACTTC. It translates to CSATTAGTYEQYF.

The chain carries TRBV11-2 and TRBJ2-5; D is perhaps TRBD2 (7 bases). This CDR3 region has 16 residues. The ends were cut back, 8 bases at V and 11 bases at J, with 30 bases in the middle. CDR1 SGHAT and CDR2 FQNNGV come from the germline V gene. The CDR3: CASFSIGGAGYNEQYF. The CDR3 DNA follows: TGTGCCAGCTTTAGTATAGGGGGGGCCGGCTACAATGAGCAGTACTTC.

This clonotype turned up a few times. The chain combines TRBV9 with TRBJ1-1; D gene uncertain. Germline V gene sequence: CDR1 SGDLS, CDR2 YYNGEE. V lost 0 bases and J lost 6, with 9 bases in between. This CDR3 region has 13 residues. The CDR3 region is CASSVDGSSEAFF. For the CDR3, the DNA is TGTGCCAGCAGCGTAGATGGGAGTTCTGAAGCTTTCTTT.

The J gene is TRBJ1-5, the V gene TRBV5-5; a possible D gene is TRBD1 (6 bases). The CDR3 has 15 amino acids. Germline values: CDR1 SGHKS, CDR2 YYEKEE (reference sequence). Trimming cost V 0 bases and J 6 bases, with 13 bases left between them. CDR3 nucleotides: TGTGCCAGCAGCTTGGGGGGCAGGGGAGTTCAGCCCCAGCATTTT. This gives the protein CASSLGGRGVQPQHF. Full variable domain (missing parts from reference TRBV5-5 and TRBJ1-5): DAGVTQSPTHLIKTRGQQVTLRCSPISGHKSVSWYQQVLGQGPQFIFQYYEKEERGRGNFPDRFSARQFPNYSSELNVNALLLGDSALYLCASSLGGRGVQPQHFGDGTRLSIL.

This clonotype occurred once. Germline is not matched at one junction end, which may reflect a read error. V and J are TRBV4-3 and TRBJ2-7; a weak D match, TRBD2 (5 bases). Germline assignment: CDR1 LGHNA and CDR2 YSLEER. The CDR3 covers 13 residues. Here the CDR3 reads CASSQGGPYEQCF. In DNA, the CDR3 is TGCGCTAGCAGCCAAGGAGGCCCCTACGAGCAGTGCTTC.

A word on this clonotype: A clone one base away is much larger, so this may be a read error. The chain links TRBV3-1 to TRBJ2-1; D unclear. The J call may be faulty, since TRBJ2-7 better matches the DNA end. CDR3 length: 15 amino acids. CDR1 LGHDT and CDR2 YNNKEL come from the germline V gene (reference sequence). In DNA, the CDR3 is TGTGCCAGCAGCCAAGGGGCGATCTCCTACAATGAGCAGTACTTC. It codes for CASSQGAISYNEQYF.

CDR3 in DNA: TGCGCCAGCAGCGCCCCGGACAACACCGGGGAGCTGTTTTTT. Residues: CASSAPDNTGELFF. The chain has TRBV5-1 and TRBJ2-2; D unclear. The CDR3 totals 14 residues. Germline V gives CDR1 SGHRS, CDR2 YFSETQ. Trimming took off 4 bases at V and 2 bases at J, with 9 bases between the two ends.

V is TRBV4-1 and J is TRBJ1-1; D perhaps matches TRBD1 (6 bases). The CDR3 covers 19 residues. The germline V gene has CDR1 MGHRA and CDR2 YSYEKL. V was shortened by 0 bases and J by 0 bases, with 20 bases between the two germline ends. The CDR3 sequence is CASSQDLGGARSVNTEAFF. The CDR3 bases are TGCGCCAGCAGCCAAGATCTCGGGGGGGCCAGGTCGGTGAACACTGAAGCTTTCTTT.

To note about this clonotype: Sequence at one end of the junction differs from germline and may be a read error. The CDR3 here is CASSLDRSFSGSEQYF. CDR3 nucleotide sequence: TGTGCTAGCAGCTTAGACAGGAGTTTTTCGGGTAGTGAGCAGTACTTC. The gene calls are TRBV7-7 and TRBJ2-7; possible D gene TRBD1, 6 bases. The CDR3 extends over 16 amino acids. Germline CDR1 and CDR2: SSHAT and FNYEAQ (reference sequence).

As regards this clonotype: A much larger clone is a single base away; this may be a read error. The rearrangement uses TRBV12-3 or TRBV12-4 and TRBJ1-1; TRBD1 aligns across 8 bases. The CDR3 is 14 amino acids. The CDR3 DNA sequence: TGTGCCAGCAGTTTCCAGGGGGCGAACTCTGAAGCTTTCTTT. Protein: CASSFQGANSEAFF.

This clonotype was found many times. The DNA for the CDR3 is TGTGCCACCAGTGCGCAGGGGTCCACTGAAGCTTTCTTT. As protein: CATSAQGSTEAFF. The chain employs TRBV24-1 and TRBJ1-1; TRBD1 might be the D (6 bases). In germline, CDR1 is KGHDR, CDR2 SFDVKD. The CDR3 length is 13 residues. The germline V and J ends were trimmed by 5 bases and 4 bases, with 10 bases remaining between them.

This clonotype came up a few times. This chain links TRBV6-5 with TRBJ1-2, with 8 bases that match TRBD1. V lost 6 bases, J lost 6 bases, and 6 bases stayed unmatched. Per the germline V gene, CDR1 is MNHEY and CDR2 is SVGAGI. This CDR3 contains 13 residues. The CDR3 DNA follows: TGTGCCAGCAGGAGGACAGGGACAAATGGCTACACCTTC. Encoded protein: CASRRTGTNGYTF.

Turning to this clonotype: The junction differs from germline at one of its ends, possibly a read error. The chain is built from TRBV11-2 and TRBJ1-4; 9 bases align to TRBD1. The CDR3 covers 15 residues. The germline V gene encodes CDR1 SGHAT and CDR2 FQNNGV. CDR3 nucleotides: TGTGCCAGCAGCACCACAGGGGGCGCCGGTGAAAAACGGTTTTTT. Its translation is CASSTTGGAGEKRFF.

This chain uses TRBV20-1 with TRBJ1-6, with D possibly being TRBD1 (5 bases). The V gene lost 2 bases and the J gene lost 8 bases, with 10 bases spanning the gap. Germline V gene lookup returns CDR1 DFQATT and CDR2 SNEGSKA (reference sequence). The CDR3 is 13 residues long. The CDR3 sequence: CSARTSGDSPLHF. The CDR3 nucleotides are TGCAGTGCTAGAACATCGGGGGATTCACCCCTCCACTTT.

The table lists this clonotype with many counts. A read error may account for a junction end that differs from germline. The gene calls are TRBV7-7 and TRBJ2-1; TRBD2 might be the D (6 bases). Germline V gene data show CDR1 as SSHAT and CDR2 as FNYEAQ (reference sequence). This CDR3 has 15 amino acids. The CDR3 DNA reads as TGTGCTAGCAGTTGGGACGGGAGCTCCTACAATGAGCAGTTCTTC. Amino acids: CASSWDGSSYNEQFF.

The chain carries TRBV9 and TRBJ2-1; 9 nucleotides agree with TRBD1. J lost 6 bases, V lost 0 bases, and 4 bases had no gene match. This CDR3 comprises 15 residues. Germline values: CDR1 SGDLS, CDR2 YYNGEE. CDR3 bases: TGTGCCAGCAGCGTAGCGGGACAGGGTATCAATGAGCAGTTCTTC. It yields the protein CASSVAGQGINEQFF. The whole variable domain, remainder taken from reference TRBV9 and TRBJ2-1, is DSGVTQTPKHLITATGQRVTLRCSPRSGDLSVYWYQQSLDQGLQFLIQYYNGEERAKGNILERFSAQQFPDLHSELNLSSLELGDSALYFCASSVAGQGINEQFFGPGTRLTVL.